This passage covers 18 T cell receptor beta chains from one sample sequenced in a study of cytomegalovirus exposure and HLA in healthy donors. The PCR used 60 Vbeta and 13 Jbeta primers. Produced via immunoSEQ multiplex PCR; TCRdb's table is partial and in-frame only. Among 180,000 or so clones listed, about 85% were seen once. Sequenced sample: PBMCs. These receptors all stem from a girl between 5 and 17 years old in good health and CMV-seropositive.

The chain uses TRBV5-6 and TRBJ1-3; D uncertain. CDR1 and CDR2 (germline): SGHDT, YYEEEE. Trimming took 4 bases from V and 0 from J, leaving 8 bases between them. The CDR3 is 14 amino acids. CDR3 sequence: CASSGEVSGNTIYF. Here the CDR3 DNA reads TGTGCCAGCAGCGGAGAAGTCTCTGGAAACACCATATATTTT.

This chain uses TRBV14 with TRBJ2-7; 8 nucleotides align to TRBD2. CDR3 length equals 16 residues. V lost 1 base to trimming and J lost 1 base; unmatched junction nucleotides: 6. Germline V CDR1 and CDR2: SGHDN, FVKESK. The CDR3 DNA sequence: TGTGCCAGCAGCCAAGCCCTACCTAGCGGGTCCTACGAGCAGTACTTC. Protein: CASSQALPSGSYEQYF.

The chain recombines TRBV5-1 with TRBJ2-1, with D possibly TRBD1 on 6 matching bases. V lost 1 base and J lost 2, with 7 bases in between. This CDR3 has 14 residues. Germline CDR1 reads SGHRS; CDR2 reads YFSETQ. CDR3: CASSLQGTYNEQFF. The CDR3 DNA reads as TGCGCCAGCAGCTTGCAGGGGACCTACAATGAGCAGTTCTTC.

The chain is built from TRBV18 and TRBJ2-1, with 7 nucleotides matching TRBD1. The junction had 14 bases not matched to a gene; V was cut back by 6 bases and J by 6 bases. The CDR3 contains 16 residues. Germline V gene lookup returns CDR1 KGHSH and CDR2 LQKENI. CDR3 loop: CASSQQGPDVLNEQFF. The CDR3 region has the DNA TGTGCCAGCTCTCAACAGGGGCCGGATGTCCTCAATGAGCAGTTCTTC.

For the CDR3, the DNA is TGCGCCAGCAGCTGGGAGGCCACAGATACGCAGTATTTT. It encodes CASSWEATDTQYF. The J gene is TRBJ2-3, the V gene TRBV5-1; D may be TRBD2 (6 bases). This CDR3 has 13 residues. Trimming took off 3 bases at V and 2 bases at J, with 7 bases between the two ends. Germline V gene sequence: CDR1 SGHRS, CDR2 YFSETQ.

As concerns this clone: A junction end diverges from the germline sequence, so it may reflect a read error. The rearrangement joins TRBV19 to TRBJ1-1, with TRBD1 identical over 8 bases. There are 13 residues in the CDR3. CDR1 LNHDA and CDR2 SQIVND come from the germline V gene (reference sequence). The CDR3 region is CAGSQDRDTEAFF. The CDR3, as DNA: TGTGCCGGTAGCCAGGACAGGGACACTGAAGCTTTCTTT.

The chain carries TRBV5-8 and TRBJ2-6, with D perhaps TRBD2 (5 bases). Per germline, CDR1 SGHTS and CDR2 YDEGEE. V lost 4 bases, J lost 3 bases, and 8 bases lay in between. This CDR3 is 14 amino acids long. The chain's CDR3 is CASSNGVGANVLTF. In DNA, the CDR3 is TGTGCCAGCAGCAACGGGGTTGGGGCCAACGTCCTGACTTTC.

The V call is TRBV27, the J call TRBJ2-1; D might be TRBD2 (6 bases). Trimming took 4 bases from V and 5 from J, leaving 15 bases between them. The CDR3 runs to 15 residues. Germline values: CDR1 MNHEY, CDR2 SMNVEV (reference sequence). The CDR3 protein is CASSSGTSWNNEQFF. DNA for the CDR3: TGTGCCAGCAGTTCCGGTACTAGCTGGAACAATGAGCAGTTCTTC.

This rearrangement joins TRBV15 to TRBJ2-4, with D perhaps TRBD2 (5 bases). The CDR3 is made up of 16 amino acids. Trimming cost V 0 bases and J 1 base, with 10 bases left between them. The germline gives CDR1 LNHNV, CDR2 YYDKDF (reference sequence). The CDR3 nucleotides read TGTGCCACCAGCAGAGAGGGAGTAGGGGCCAAAAACATTCAGTACTTC. Translation: CATSREGVGAKNIQYF.

The V and J genes are TRBV19 and TRBJ2-1; TRBD2 matches 9 bases. The CDR3 is 15 amino acids. Germline V gene sequence: CDR1 LNHDA, CDR2 SQIVND (reference sequence). Losses at the gene ends were 3 bases for V and 5 bases for J; bases not matched to a gene: 5. CDR3 sequence (DNA): TGTGCCAGTAGTATTATAGCGGGAGCCCACAATGAGCAGTTCTTC. Translation gives CASSIIAGAHNEQFF.

The table lists this clone with a few counts. The rearrangement joins TRBV5-1 to TRBJ1-2, with 9 bases identical to TRBD1. This CDR3 region has 13 residues. Trimming took 3 bases from V and 8 from J; bases not matched to a gene: 5. Germline V lookup: CDR1 SGHRS, CDR2 YFSETQ. CDR3 in amino acids: CASSYDRGIGYTF. Here the CDR3 DNA reads TGCGCCAGCAGCTACGACAGGGGGATAGGCTACACCTTC.

The genes are TRBV19 and TRBJ2-3, with 7 bases matching TRBD2. Germline CDR1 reads LNHDA; CDR2 reads SQIVND (reference sequence). J was trimmed by 6 bases and V by 5 bases; bases with no gene match: 8. The CDR3 sequence is 14 residues long. CDR3 loop: CASSRGDLFDTQYF. The CDR3 nucleotides read TGTGCCAGTAGTCGGGGGGATTTGTTTGATACGCAGTATTTT.

The chain employs TRBV6-1 and TRBJ2-5; 10 nucleotides align to TRBD2. With 7 bases clipped from V and 2 bases from J, the junction kept 7 bases outside the gene matches. The V gene's germline CDR1 is MNHNS and CDR2 SASEGT. The length of the CDR3 is 15 residues. CDR3 DNA sequence: TGTGCCAGCACCGTCCCGGGACTAGCGCAAGAGACCCAGTACTTC. Translated, it gives CASTVPGLAQETQYF.

J is TRBJ1-2 and V is TRBV7-2; a possible D gene is TRBD1 (5 bases). The CDR3 extends over 15 amino acids. Trimming left V 0 bases short and J 5 bases short, with 13 bases between. Germline CDR1 reads SGHTA; CDR2 reads FQGNSA. Here the CDR3 reads CASSLARGPWYGYTF. The DNA for the CDR3 is TGTGCCAGCAGCTTAGCGCGGGGACCCTGGTATGGCTACACCTTC.

V and J are TRBV5-5 and TRBJ1-5; D gene uncertain. V was shortened by 2 bases and J by 0 bases, with 12 bases between the two germline ends. The CDR3 has 16 residues. CDR1 and CDR2 from the germline V gene are SGHKS and YYEKEE (reference sequence). The DNA of the CDR3 is TGTGCCAGCAGCTTCGGCAGGAAAGTTAGCAATCAGCCCCAGCATTTT. Its translation is CASSFGRKVSNQPQHF.

The rearrangement joins TRBV27 to TRBJ1-5; D is unclear. Germline loops: CDR1 MNHEY, CDR2 SMNVEV (reference sequence). Trimming stripped 6 bases from V and 0 bases from J, with 9 bases between. This CDR3 comprises 14 residues. This CDR3 reads CASRITYSNQPQHF. The CDR3 DNA reads as TGTGCCAGCAGAATTACCTATAGCAATCAGCCCCAGCATTTT.

The rearrangement uses TRBV6-1 and TRBJ2-7, with 15 nucleotides matching TRBD2. V shed 7 bases, J shed 6 bases, and the junction held 7 bases outside the gene matches. CDR3 length: 15 residues. Per germline, CDR1 MNHNS and CDR2 SASEGT. The CDR3 coding sequence is TGTGCCAGCACCAACGGACTAGCGGGAGGGAGCGAGCAGTACTTC. Protein sequence: CASTNGLAGGSEQYF.

V and J are TRBV27 and TRBJ2-1; D possibly corresponds to TRBD2 (6 bases). The germline V gene encodes CDR1 MNHEY and CDR2 SMNVEV (reference sequence). The V end was cut by 3 bases, the J end by 8 bases, with 17 bases between. The CDR3 has 15 residues. CDR3: CASSLEGTIGHEQFF. The CDR3 DNA sequence: TGTGCCAGCAGTTTGGAGGGAACGATAGGGCATGAGCAGTTCTTC.